Sequencing of this T cell receptor beta chain was carried out in a study of beta chain features in type 1 diabetes. The study, taken as a whole, reports: A cDNA-based sequencing approach could over-represent cells with high TCR expression. With patients and controls alike, PCR might favor shorter templates to an equal degree. Patients with type 1 diabetes carried fewer insertions and had more deletions at their VDJ junctions.

This clone occurred a few times. Its antigen is unidentified. The V end was cut by 2 bases, the J end by 2 bases, with 11 bases between. Germline CDR1 is SGHRS and CDR2 is YFSETQ. The CDR3 loop spans 14 amino acids. Of the isolated RNA, all was reverse transcribed, and so the sequenced material was expressed TCRB transcripts. Clones were read by immunoSEQ multiplex PCR, and TCRdb kept only the in-frame ones, dropping some. The table has about 150,000 clones, 48% seen once. This rearrangement joins TRBV5-1 to TRBJ2-7; a weak D match, TRBD1 (6 bases). Sequencing used Tregs from blood. The clonotype comes from a man between 18 and 35 years old in good health. In DNA form, the CDR3 reads TGCGCCAGCAGCTTCGACAGGCCCCCCTACGAGCAGTACTTC. This gives the protein CASSFDRPPYEQYF.